Described below is a single TCR beta chain sequence and its context. The data derive from a study of control samples from healthy donors and cancer patients. The table came from immunoSEQ multiplex PCR; TCRdb's copy has only in-frame clones and leaves some out. Of 96,000 or so clones in the sample, 90% to 95% were seen once. This CDR3 contains 13 residues. Germline V gene lookup returns CDR1 GTSNPN and CDR2 SVGIG (reference sequence). V was shortened by 2 bases and J by 4 bases, with 9 bases between the two germline ends. The clonotype originates from a young man in good health. The specimen sequenced was blood. V usage is TRBV30 and J usage is TRBJ2-1, with a tentative D call TRBD2 (6 bases). Here the CDR3 reads CAWSRGLYNEQFF. The CDR3 DNA reads as TGTGCCTGGAGTCGGGGACTTTACAATGAGCAGTTCTTC.